These T cell receptor beta chains were read from a single sample in a study of blood T cell repertoires in COVID-19. Data came from immunoSEQ multiplex PCR; TCRdb stores just in-frame clones and leaves some out. The sample lists roughly 400,000 clones; roughly 91% were seen once. The specimen was PBMCs or T cells enriched from blood (not recorded which). Receptors were obtained from a man aged 18 to 30 who had recovered from COVID-19. Both conserved end residues are trimmed from each CDR3.

>TRBJ1-3|TRBV3-1/TRBV3-2
ASSHRDRPSGNTIY
>TRBJ2-2|TRBV2
ASNPSGGPTGELF
>TRBJ2-5|TRBV5-1
ASSQLAGGEETQY
>TRBJ1-6|TRBV4-1
ASSQDGTGGYSPLH
>TRBJ1-5|TRBV28
ASSLEPTRQPQH
>TRBJ2-3|TRBV7-8
ASSPTSGRALDTQY
>TRBJ2-7|TRBV20-1
SADRVDEQY
>TRBJ2-5|TRBV29-1
SVEDRGETQY
>TRBJ1-3|TRBV19
ASSPDSGNTIY
>TRBJ1-5|TRBV28
ASRLQTGDQPQH
>TRBJ2-3|TRBV2
AGTSGLLWKRTDTQY
>TRBJ2-5|TRBV5-6
ASSLGDGPGGQETQY
>TRBJ2-3|TRBV9
ASSISGGDIFTQY
>TRBJ2-1|TRBV7-9
ASSIVLSGGEPYNEQF
>TRBJ2-7|TRBV6-5
ASRTSGSEQY
>TRBJ1-1|TRBV13
ASTIDRGEAF
>TRBJ1-2|TRBV27
ASSPPGTGWRRGYT
>TRBJ1-3|TRBV7-6
ASSSEVGNTIY
>TRBJ2-7|TRBV11-1
ASSFRGYEQY
>TRBJ2-1|TRBV19
ASSIGIPGLGQEQF
>TRBJ2-7|TRBV25-1
ASSESGYEQY
>TRBJ1-2|TRBV6-1
ASSEREGIGGYT
>TRBJ2-1|TRBV12-3/TRBV12-4
AIHDPLVDEQF
>TRBJ1-6|TRBV6-4
ASSSGLSNSPLH
>TRBJ1-5|TRBV15
ATSPRVRKENQPQH
>TRBJ2-7|TRBV7-2
ASSFRGRENEQY
>TRBJ1-1|TRBV5-3
ARSSPDRANTEAF
>TRBJ1-6|TRBV28
ASSPPGQGYFSPLH
>TRBJ1-2|TRBV24-1
ATSDPDKPPYGYT
>TRBJ1-1|TRBV11-2
ASSLDRVAF
>TRBJ2-7|TRBV7-2
ASSSFSGYEQY
>TRBJ2-6|TRBV4-1
ASSQAPSSGANVLT
>TRBJ2-1|TRBV21-1
ASSTRLANEQF
>TRBJ2-5|TRBV5-1
ASSLVFRTGGKTQY
>TRBJ2-7|TRBV7-3
ASSRDRAKQY
>TRBJ2-2|TRBV10-3
AIRQGPNTGELF
>TRBJ1-6|TRBV5-4
ASSSRGSSYNSPLH
>TRBJ2-1|TRBV3-1/TRBV3-2
ASSQEGGGLDEQF
>TRBJ2-1|TRBV10-3
AISEMTSGGANEQF
>TRBJ2-1|TRBV4-2
ASSQDQAGPSYNEQF
>TRBJ1-5|TRBV3-1/TRBV3-2
ASSQGGINQPQH
>TRBJ1-5|TRBV6-5
ASTNQDRGDQPQH
>TRBJ1-1|TRBV27
ASSLKGQGVTEAF
>TRBJ1-4|TRBV6-5
AISRGPNEKLF
>TRBJ1-5|TRBV19
ALVNQPQH
>TRBJ1-2|TRBV14
ASSQRQGPTYGYT
>TRBJ1-1|TRBV13
ASSLETAHEAF
>TRBJ2-1|TRBV11-2
ASSLTDSGNEQF
>TRBJ2-7|TRBV2
ASTEDRYHEQY
>TRBJ1-6|TRBV15
ATSRVEAPGSYNSPLH
>TRBJ2-7|TRBV30
AWKGGTAPAYEQY